The present T cell receptor beta chain was sequenced within a study of blood T cell repertoires in COVID-19. At the level of the study: Acute-phase and convalescent COVID-19 samples originated in the United States, Italy and Spain. T cells, B-cell-depleted T cells, or PBMCs provided the cDNA or gDNA that served as material.

The V and J ends lost 0 bases and 4 bases, in that order; junction bases with no gene match: 0. The CDR3 runs 13 residues. The germline gives CDR1 SGHRS, CDR2 YFSETQ. Methods used by the authors: Reference gene primer amplification in the assay estimated nucleated cell counts. The method was immunoSEQ multiplex PCR; TCRdb's version includes in-frame clones alone and lacks a portion of them. Clonal size and the V and J genes are those of that table, whereas D and trimming came from the DNA. The data hold roughly 100,000 clones, with approximately 72% observed a single time. The sequence was obtained from a woman in her seventies with acute or convalescent COVID-19. V usage is TRBV5-1 and J usage is TRBJ1-1; 7 bases align to TRBD1. Sequencing was done on a sample of peripheral blood. The CDR3 loop is CASSLDRGTEAFF. CDR3 DNA: TGCGCCAGCAGCTTGGACAGGGGCACTGAAGCTTTCTTT.